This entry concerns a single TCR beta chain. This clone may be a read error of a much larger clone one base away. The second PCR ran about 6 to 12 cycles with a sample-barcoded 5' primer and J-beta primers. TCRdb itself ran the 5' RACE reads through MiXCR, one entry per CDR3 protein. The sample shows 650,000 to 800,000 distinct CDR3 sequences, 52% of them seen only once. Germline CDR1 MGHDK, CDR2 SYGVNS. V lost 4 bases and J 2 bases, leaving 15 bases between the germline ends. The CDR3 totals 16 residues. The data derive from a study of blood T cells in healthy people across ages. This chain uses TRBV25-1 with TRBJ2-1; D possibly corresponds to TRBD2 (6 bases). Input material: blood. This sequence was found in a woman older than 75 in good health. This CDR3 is CASSGDTGAPYNEQFF. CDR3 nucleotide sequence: TGTGCCAGCAGTGGCGACACGGGAGCCCCCTACAATGAGCAGTTCTTC.